This entry lists 5 T cell receptor beta chains sequenced from one sample in a study of blood T cell repertoires in COVID-19. Some clones are missing from TCRdb's copy, which holds only in-frame ones; the method was immunoSEQ multiplex PCR. The sample includes hundreds of thousands of clones, approximately 82% of them seen just once. Sequencing was carried out using peripheral blood. These receptors came from a woman between 45 and 65 years old with acute or convalescent COVID-19.

The chain uses TRBV2 and TRBJ2-3; 9 bases map to TRBD2. This CDR3 is 19 amino acids long. The V and J ends lost 0 bases and 4 bases, in that order; junction bases with no gene match: 14. Per germline, CDR1 SNHLY and CDR2 FYNNEI. The chain's CDR3 is CASSEARLAGPRGADTQYF. CDR3 sequence (DNA): TGTGCCAGCAGTGAAGCGCGGCTAGCGGGACCTCGGGGGGCAGATACGCAGTATTTT.

The gene calls are TRBV6-5 and TRBJ2-7; 7 nucleotides match TRBD1. The germline gives CDR1 MNHEY, CDR2 SVGAGI. V lost 6 bases to trimming and J lost 2 bases; unmatched junction nucleotides: 7. The CDR3 has 14 residues. The CDR3 sequence is CASSYRQGAYEQYF. The CDR3 nucleotides read TGTGCCAGCAGCTACCGGCAGGGGGCCTACGAGCAGTACTTC.

This chain uses TRBV9 with TRBJ2-7, with 9 bases aligning to TRBD2. Germline V gives CDR1 SGDLS, CDR2 YYNGEE. This CDR3 is built from 15 residues. After removal of 3 bases from V and 7 bases from J, the junction contained 11 bases not matched to a gene. The CDR3 coding sequence is TGTGCCAGCAGCGGATCCGGGACTAGCACTTGGGAGCAGTACTTC. The encoded protein is CASSGSGTSTWEQYF.

The chain recombines TRBV27 with TRBJ1-2, with D possibly being TRBD1 (5 bases). This CDR3 has 12 residues. Per germline, CDR1 MNHEY and CDR2 SMNVEV (reference sequence). V was cut by 6 bases and J by 4 bases, with 9 bases left in between. The CDR3 DNA is TGTGCCAGCAGCCGGGGGGGCTATGGCTACACCTTC. This encodes CASSRGGYGYTF.

CDR3 DNA sequence: TGTGCCTGGAGTCCGGGGCAAGAGACCCAGTACTTC. Residues: CAWSPGQETQYF. This rearrangement joins TRBV30 to TRBJ2-5, with D possibly matching TRBD2 (5 bases). The CDR3 totals 12 residues. The germline gives CDR1 GTSNPN, CDR2 SVGIG (reference sequence). Trimming removed 2 bases at V and 2 bases at J, with 6 bases between. Combining the CDR3 with reference TRBV30 and TRBJ2-5 gives the whole variable domain SQTIHQWPATLVQPVGSPLSLECTVEGTSNPNLYWYRQAAGRGLQLLFYSVGIGQISSEVPQNLSASRPQDRQFILSSKKLLLSDSGFYLCAWSPGQETQYFGPGTRLLVL.